A single sample is the source of the 6 T cell receptor beta chains below, sequenced in a study of shared clonotypes between healthy human individuals. The table came from immunoSEQ multiplex PCR; TCRdb's copy has only in-frame clones and leaves some out. The sample carries 300,000 to 400,000 clones, over 65% recorded once. Sample: memory CD4+ T cells sorted from blood. Stated subset: CD45RA-negative fraction. The receptors stem from a man aged 25 to 40 in good health.

This clone is a singleton in its sample. J is TRBJ1-2 and V is TRBV5-6, with 8 bases matching TRBD1. CDR1 SGHDT and CDR2 YYEEEE come from the germline V gene. With 4 bases clipped from V and 7 bases from J, the junction kept 9 bases outside the gene matches. The CDR3 is 14 amino acids. In DNA form, the CDR3 reads TGTGCCAGCAGCCGGCCCCAGGGGGCGGGTGGCTACACCTTC. Translated, it gives CASSRPQGAGGYTF.

The sample holds a few counts of this clone. The chain links TRBV11-3 to TRBJ2-7; D perhaps matches TRBD1 (6 bases). Germline values: CDR1 SGHNT, CDR2 YENEEA. V was cut by 5 bases and J by 2 bases, with 10 bases left in between. There are 13 residues in the CDR3. CDR3 coding DNA: TGTGCCAGCAGCCAGGGGATTACCTACGAGCAGTACTTC. Its translation is CASSQGITYEQYF.

The V call is TRBV6-1, the J call TRBJ1-4; a weak D match, TRBD1 (5 bases). Trimming took off 4 bases at V and 8 bases at J, with 23 bases between the two ends. The germline CDR1 and CDR2 sequences are MNHNS and SASEGT. The CDR3 is 17 residues long. The CDR3 region has the DNA TGTGCCAGCAGTGTCCCCCTCGCAGGGTTGGGGGAAGAAAAACTGTTTTTT. This encodes CASSVPLAGLGEEKLFF.

The CDR3 spells CASSPRGGYTGELFF. Written as DNA, the CDR3 is TGTGCCAGCAGCCCCCGCGGGGGTTACACCGGGGAGCTGTTTTTT. The chain recombines TRBV7-7 with TRBJ2-2, with 7 bases identical to TRBD2. The CDR3 covers 15 residues. Germline-derived CDR1 and CDR2 are SSHAT and FNYEAQ (reference sequence). V was clipped by 5 bases and J by 3 bases; unmatched bases: 6.

This clone was observed a handful of times. CDR3 DNA: TGTGCCAGCAGCGTCCACATCGAGCAGTACTTC. Translation gives CASSVHIEQYF. J is TRBJ2-7 and V is TRBV5-5; no definite D call. V lost 4 bases and J lost 6, with 8 bases in between. The CDR3 covers 11 residues. Germline assignment: CDR1 SGHKS and CDR2 YYEKEE (reference sequence). The variable domain in full, completed from reference TRBV5-5 and TRBJ2-7, reads DAGVTQSPTHLIKTRGQQVTLRCSPISGHKSVSWYQQVLGQGPQFIFQYYEKEERGRGNFPDRFSARQFPNYSSELNVNALLLGDSALYLCASSVHIEQYFGPGTRLTVT.

The gene calls are TRBV30 and TRBJ2-7; the match to TRBD2 covers 7 bases. This CDR3 spans 14 amino acids. Germline V gene sequence: CDR1 GTSNPN, CDR2 SVGIG (reference sequence). V shed 0 bases and J 1 base; nucleotides not matched to a gene: 3. The CDR3 bases are TGTGCCTGGAGTGTAAGCGGGATTTCCTACGAGCAGTACTTC. Translating it yields CAWSVSGISYEQYF.